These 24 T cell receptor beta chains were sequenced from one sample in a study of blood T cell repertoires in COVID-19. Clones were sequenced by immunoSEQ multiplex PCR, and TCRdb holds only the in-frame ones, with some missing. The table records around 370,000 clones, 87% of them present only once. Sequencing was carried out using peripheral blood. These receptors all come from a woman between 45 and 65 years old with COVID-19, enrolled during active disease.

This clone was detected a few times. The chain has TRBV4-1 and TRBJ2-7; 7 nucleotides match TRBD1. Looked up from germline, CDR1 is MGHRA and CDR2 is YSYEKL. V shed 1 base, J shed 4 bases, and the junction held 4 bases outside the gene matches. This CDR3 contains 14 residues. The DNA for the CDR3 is TGCGCCAGCAGCCAAGTCGACAGGGAATACGAGCAGTACTTC. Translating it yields CASSQVDREYEQYF.

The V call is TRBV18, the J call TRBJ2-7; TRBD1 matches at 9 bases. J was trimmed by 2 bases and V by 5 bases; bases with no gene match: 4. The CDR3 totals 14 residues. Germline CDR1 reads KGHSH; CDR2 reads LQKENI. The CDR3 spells CASSSDRGPYEQYF. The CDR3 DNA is TGTGCCAGCTCATCGGACAGGGGCCCCTACGAGCAGTACTTC.

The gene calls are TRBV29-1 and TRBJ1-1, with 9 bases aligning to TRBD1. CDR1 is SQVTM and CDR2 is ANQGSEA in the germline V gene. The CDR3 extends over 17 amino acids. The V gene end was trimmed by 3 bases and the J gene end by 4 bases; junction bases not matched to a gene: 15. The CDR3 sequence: CSVDLDRGLLESTEAFF. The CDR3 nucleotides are TGCAGCGTTGATTTGGACAGGGGTCTTCTAGAGTCCACTGAAGCTTTCTTT.

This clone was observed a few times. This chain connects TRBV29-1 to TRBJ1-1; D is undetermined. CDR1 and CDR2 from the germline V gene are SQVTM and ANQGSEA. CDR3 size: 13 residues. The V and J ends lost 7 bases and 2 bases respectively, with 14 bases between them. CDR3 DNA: TGCAGCGGGACGGAGGGAATCAACACTGAAGCTTTCTTT. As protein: CSGTEGINTEAFF.

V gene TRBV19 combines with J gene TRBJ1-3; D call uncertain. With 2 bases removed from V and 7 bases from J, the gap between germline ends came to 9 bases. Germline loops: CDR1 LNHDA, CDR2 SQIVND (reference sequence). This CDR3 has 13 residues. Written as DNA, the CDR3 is TGTGCCAGTAGTATATCAGCCGGGAACACCATATATTTT. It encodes CASSISAGNTIYF. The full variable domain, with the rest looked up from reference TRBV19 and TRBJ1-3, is DGGITQSPKYLFRKEGQNVTLSCEQNLNHDAMYWYRQDPGQGLRLIYYSQIVNDFQKGDIAEGYSVSREKKESFPLTVTSAQKNPTAFYLCASSISAGNTIYFGEGSWLTVV.

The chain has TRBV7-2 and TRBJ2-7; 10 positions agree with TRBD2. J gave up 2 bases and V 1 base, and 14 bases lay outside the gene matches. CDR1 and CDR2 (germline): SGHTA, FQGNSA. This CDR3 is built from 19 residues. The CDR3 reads CASSLDGIRSGRATYEQYF. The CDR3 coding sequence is TGTGCCAGCAGCTTAGACGGGATCCGAAGCGGGAGGGCCACCTACGAGCAGTACTTC.

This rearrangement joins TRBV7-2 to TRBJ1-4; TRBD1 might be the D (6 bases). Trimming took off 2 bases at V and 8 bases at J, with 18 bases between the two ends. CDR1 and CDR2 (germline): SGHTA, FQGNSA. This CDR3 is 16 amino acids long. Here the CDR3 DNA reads TGTGCCAGCAGCTTACAGAAGGGGGTCTTCGGGGAAAAACTGTTTTTT. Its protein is CASSLQKGVFGEKLFF.

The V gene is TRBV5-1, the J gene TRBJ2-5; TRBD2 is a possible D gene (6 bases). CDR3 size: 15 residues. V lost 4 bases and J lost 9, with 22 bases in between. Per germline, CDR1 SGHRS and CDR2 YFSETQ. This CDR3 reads CASSPAGGIKGAQYF. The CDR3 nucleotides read TGCGCCAGCAGCCCAGCCGGGGGAATAAAAGGGGCCCAGTACTTC.

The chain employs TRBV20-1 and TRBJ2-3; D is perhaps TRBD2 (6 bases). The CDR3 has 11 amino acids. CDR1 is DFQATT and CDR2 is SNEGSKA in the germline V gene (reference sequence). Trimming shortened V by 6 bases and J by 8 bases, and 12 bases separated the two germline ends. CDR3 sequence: CSAGPGSTQYF. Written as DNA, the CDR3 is TGCAGTGCAGGACCCGGGAGTACGCAGTATTTT.

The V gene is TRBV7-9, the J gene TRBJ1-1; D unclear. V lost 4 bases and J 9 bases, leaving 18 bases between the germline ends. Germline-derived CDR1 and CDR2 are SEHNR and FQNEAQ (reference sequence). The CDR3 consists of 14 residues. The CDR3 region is CASSSELGGSKAFF. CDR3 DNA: TGTGCCAGCAGCTCAGAACTTGGCGGTTCCAAAGCTTTCTTT. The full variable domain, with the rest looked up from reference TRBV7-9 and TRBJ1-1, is DTGVSQNPRHKITKRGQNVTFRCDPISEHNRLYWYRQTLGQGPEFLTYFQNEAQLEKSRLLSDRFSAERPKGSFSTLEIQRTEQGDSAMYLCASSSELGGSKAFFGQGTRLTVV.

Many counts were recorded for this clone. The CDR3 DNA follows: TGTGCCAGCTCACCACCAAGACAGGGGACCATTCAGCCCCAGCATTTT. Its protein product is CASSPPRQGTIQPQHF. This chain uses TRBV18 with TRBJ1-5, with 8 positions matching TRBD1. V was clipped by 0 bases and J by 6 bases; unmatched bases: 7. The CDR3 totals 16 residues. The germline gives CDR1 KGHSH, CDR2 LQKENI.

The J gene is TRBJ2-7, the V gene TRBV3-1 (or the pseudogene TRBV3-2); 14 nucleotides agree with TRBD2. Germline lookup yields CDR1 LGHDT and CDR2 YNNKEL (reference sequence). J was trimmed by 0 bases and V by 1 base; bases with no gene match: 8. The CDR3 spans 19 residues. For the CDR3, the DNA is TGTGCCAGCAGCCAAGGGCTGGGACTAGCGGGAGTATCCTCCTACGAGCAGTACTTC. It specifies CASSQGLGLAGVSSYEQYF.

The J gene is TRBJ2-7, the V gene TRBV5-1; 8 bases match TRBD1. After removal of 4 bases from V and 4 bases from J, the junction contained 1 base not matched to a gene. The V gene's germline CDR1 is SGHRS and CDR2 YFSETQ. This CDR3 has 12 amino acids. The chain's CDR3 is CASSRDRYEQYF. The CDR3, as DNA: TGCGCCAGCAGCCGGGACAGGTACGAGCAGTACTTC. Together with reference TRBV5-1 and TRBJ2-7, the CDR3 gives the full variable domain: KAGVTQTPRYLIKTRGQQVTLSCSPISGHRSVSWYQQTPGQGLQFLFEYFSETQRNKGNFPGRFSGRQFSNSRSEMNVSTLELGDSALYLCASSRDRYEQYFGPGTRLTVT.

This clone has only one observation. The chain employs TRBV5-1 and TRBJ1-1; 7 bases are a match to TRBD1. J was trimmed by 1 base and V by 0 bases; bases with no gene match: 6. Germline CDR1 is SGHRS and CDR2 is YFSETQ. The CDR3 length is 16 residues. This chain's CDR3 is CASSLEATGKNTEAFF. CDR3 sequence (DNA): TGCGCCAGCAGCTTGGAAGCGACAGGGAAGAACACTGAAGCTTTCTTT.

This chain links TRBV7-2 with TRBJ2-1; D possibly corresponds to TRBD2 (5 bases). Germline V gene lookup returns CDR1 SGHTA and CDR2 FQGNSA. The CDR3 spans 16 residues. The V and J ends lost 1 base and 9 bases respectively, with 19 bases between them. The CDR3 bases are TGTGCCAGCAGCTTAGGGGGTTCTACTAGGGCGGGTGAGCAGTTCTTC. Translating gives CASSLGGSTRAGEQFF.

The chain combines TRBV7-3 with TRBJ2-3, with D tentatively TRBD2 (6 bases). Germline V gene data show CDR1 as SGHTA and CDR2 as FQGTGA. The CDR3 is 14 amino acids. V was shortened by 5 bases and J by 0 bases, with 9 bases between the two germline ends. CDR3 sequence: CASSPGTSTDTQYF. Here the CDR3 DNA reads TGTGCCAGCAGCCCCGGGACTAGCACAGATACGCAGTATTTT. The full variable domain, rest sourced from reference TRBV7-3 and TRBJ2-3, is GAGVSQTPSNKVTEKGKYVELRCDPISGHTALYWYRQSLGQGPEFLIYFQGTGAADDSGLPNDRFFAVRPEGSVSTLKIQRTERGDSAVYLCASSPGTSTDTQYFGPGTRLTVL.

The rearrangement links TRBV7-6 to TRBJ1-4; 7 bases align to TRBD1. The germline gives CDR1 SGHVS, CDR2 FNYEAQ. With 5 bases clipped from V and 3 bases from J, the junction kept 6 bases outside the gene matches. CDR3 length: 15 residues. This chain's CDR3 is CASSPNRGANEKLFF. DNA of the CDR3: TGTGCCAGCAGCCCCAACAGGGGAGCTAATGAAAAACTGTTTTTT.

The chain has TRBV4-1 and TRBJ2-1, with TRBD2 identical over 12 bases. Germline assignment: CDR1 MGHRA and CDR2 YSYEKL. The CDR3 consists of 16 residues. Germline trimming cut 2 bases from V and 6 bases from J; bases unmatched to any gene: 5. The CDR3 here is CASSQSSGRDGNEQFF. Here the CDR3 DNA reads TGCGCCAGCAGCCAATCTAGCGGGAGGGACGGCAATGAGCAGTTCTTC.

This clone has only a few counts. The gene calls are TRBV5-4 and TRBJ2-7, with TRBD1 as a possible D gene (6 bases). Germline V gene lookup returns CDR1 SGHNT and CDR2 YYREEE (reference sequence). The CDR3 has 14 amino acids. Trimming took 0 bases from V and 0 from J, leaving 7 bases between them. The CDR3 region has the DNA TGTGCCAGCAGCTTGGCAGGGGCCTCCTACGAGCAGTACTTC. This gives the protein CASSLAGASYEQYF.

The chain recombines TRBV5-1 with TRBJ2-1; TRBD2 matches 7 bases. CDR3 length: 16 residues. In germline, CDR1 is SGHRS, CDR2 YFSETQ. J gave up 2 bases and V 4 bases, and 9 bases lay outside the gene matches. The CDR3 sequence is CASSELAEPTYNEQFF. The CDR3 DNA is TGCGCCAGCAGCGAGCTAGCGGAGCCCACCTACAATGAGCAGTTCTTC.

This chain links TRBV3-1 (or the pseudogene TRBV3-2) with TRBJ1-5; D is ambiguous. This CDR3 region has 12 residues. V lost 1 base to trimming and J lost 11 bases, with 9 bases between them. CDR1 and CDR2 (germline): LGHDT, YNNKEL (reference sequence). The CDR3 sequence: CASSQGEYSQHF. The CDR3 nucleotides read TGTGCCAGCAGCCAAGGAGAATACTCCCAGCATTTT.

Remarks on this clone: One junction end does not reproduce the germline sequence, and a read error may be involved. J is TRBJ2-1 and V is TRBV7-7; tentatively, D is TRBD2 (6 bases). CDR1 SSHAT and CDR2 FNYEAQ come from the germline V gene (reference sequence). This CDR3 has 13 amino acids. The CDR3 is CASSIRLDGEQFF. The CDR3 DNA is TGTGCTAGCAGCATTAGACTAGATGGTGAGCAGTTCTTC.

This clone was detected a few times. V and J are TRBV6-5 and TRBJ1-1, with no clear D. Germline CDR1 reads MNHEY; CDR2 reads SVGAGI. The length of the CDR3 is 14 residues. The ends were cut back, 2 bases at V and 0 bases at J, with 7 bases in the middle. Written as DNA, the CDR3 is TGTGCCAGCAGTTACCAGACTGTGAACACTGAAGCTTTCTTT. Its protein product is CASSYQTVNTEAFF.

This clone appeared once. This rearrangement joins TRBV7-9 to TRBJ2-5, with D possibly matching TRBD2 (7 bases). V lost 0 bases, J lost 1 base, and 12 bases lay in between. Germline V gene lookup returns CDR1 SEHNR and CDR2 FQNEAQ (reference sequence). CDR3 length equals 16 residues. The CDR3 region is CASSLAGAGAQETQYF. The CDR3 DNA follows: TGTGCCAGCAGCTTAGCAGGTGCGGGGGCCCAAGAGACCCAGTACTTC.